The 18 T cell receptor beta chains in this list originate from one sample, sequenced in a study of blood T cell repertoires in COVID-19. Here immunoSEQ multiplex PCR was the method, and the copy in TCRdb shows in-frame clones only, minus some. The sample includes some 120,000 clones, over 70% of them seen just once. Sequencing input: peripheral blood. These TCRs come from a man at least 80 years old with acute or convalescent COVID-19.

The V call is TRBV5-4, the J call TRBJ2-7; D perhaps matches TRBD2 (7 bases). The germline V gene has CDR1 SGHNT and CDR2 YYREEE (reference sequence). The CDR3 is 15 residues long. V dropped 7 bases and J dropped 0 bases, with 17 bases sitting between them. CDR3 region: CASSLGGGDSYEQYF. The CDR3 DNA follows: TGTGCCAGCTCCTTGGGAGGGGGGGACTCCTACGAGCAGTACTTC.

This clone was seen just once. The chain employs TRBV10-3 and TRBJ1-1; 8 bases fit TRBD1. Germline V CDR1 and CDR2: ENHRY, SYGVKD. The CDR3 totals 14 residues. V was pared by 6 bases and J by 5 bases, with 8 bases of the junction left unmatched. The CDR3 sequence: CAISVTGVSTEAFF. CDR3 nucleotides: TGTGCCATCAGCGTGACAGGGGTGTCTACTGAAGCTTTCTTT.

The sample holds a few counts of this clone. V usage is TRBV3-1 (or the pseudogene TRBV3-2) and J usage is TRBJ2-1, with TRBD2 matching 7 bases. In germline, CDR1 is LGHDT, CDR2 YNNKEL (reference sequence). The CDR3 runs to 15 residues. Losses at the gene ends were 0 bases for V and 6 bases for J; bases not matched to a gene: 5. The CDR3 loop reads CASSQDSGQINEQFF. The CDR3 region has the DNA TGTGCCAGCAGCCAAGATAGCGGGCAAATCAATGAGCAGTTCTTC.

In this sample, this clone turned up once. This sequence joins TRBV2 and TRBJ2-7, with 12 bases fitting TRBD1. The germline V gene encodes CDR1 SNHLY and CDR2 FYNNEI. V lost 7 bases, J lost 3 bases, and 10 bases stayed unmatched. This CDR3 spans 16 amino acids. CDR3 nucleotides: TGTGCCAGCAAGCCGGGACAGGGGGCATTTTTCTACGAGCAGTACTTC. It yields the protein CASKPGQGAFFYEQYF.

This clone has a handful of counts. The rearrangement links TRBV5-5 to TRBJ2-2; D call uncertain. The CDR3 has 16 residues. Germline CDR1 reads SGHKS; CDR2 reads YYEKEE (reference sequence). V lost 4 bases to trimming and J lost 1 base, with 14 bases between them. The DNA for the CDR3 is TGTGCCAGCAGCCCACTTCTGAGAGGGAACACCGGGGAGCTGTTTTTT. It codes for CASSPLLRGNTGELFF.

The chain uses TRBV7-2 and TRBJ2-5; D remains unclear. Deletions cut 0 bases from V and 5 bases from J, with 10 bases between. The CDR3 is 14 amino acids. Per germline, CDR1 SGHTA and CDR2 FQGNSA. CDR3 residues: CASSLAPALETQYF. The DNA for the CDR3 is TGTGCCAGCAGCTTAGCGCCCGCGTTGGAGACCCAGTACTTC.

This clone was observed a few times. This chain uses TRBV10-3 with TRBJ1-1; no clear D. The CDR3 runs to 14 residues. Germline lookup yields CDR1 ENHRY and CDR2 SYGVKD. Trimming removed 2 bases at V and 4 bases at J, with 11 bases between. The CDR3 sequence is CAISEPASGTEAFF. CDR3 DNA: TGTGCCATCAGTGAGCCAGCCTCAGGCACTGAAGCTTTCTTT.

The rearrangement uses TRBV2 and TRBJ1-6, with D maybe TRBD1 (5 bases). Trimming pared 5 bases from V and 9 bases from J, leaving 17 bases between. The CDR3 runs to 15 residues. Germline V gene sequence: CDR1 SNHLY, CDR2 FYNNEI. The CDR3 coding sequence is TGTGCCAGCAGTCCGGCGGGAGGGGTAGTTTCACCCCTCCACTTT. Translating it yields CASSPAGGVVSPLHF.

The chain has TRBV11-3 and TRBJ2-3, with TRBD1 as a possible D gene (6 bases). Germline CDR1 SGHNT, CDR2 YENEEA. V shed 1 base and J shed 0 bases, with 8 bases lying between them. The CDR3 length is 15 residues. The CDR3 protein is CASSLGGQSTDTQYF. CDR3 DNA sequence: TGTGCCAGCAGCTTAGGCGGACAGAGCACAGATACGCAGTATTTT.

This clone occurred a few times. The chain joins TRBV2 to TRBJ1-1; D is undetermined. The ends were cut back, 10 bases at V and 0 bases at J, with 12 bases in the middle. The length of the CDR3 is 13 residues. Germline CDR1 reads SNHLY; CDR2 reads FYNNEI. The CDR3, as DNA: TGTGCCACCCTAGCACTCATGAACACTGAAGCTTTCTTT. Amino acids: CATLALMNTEAFF. Variable domain in full (rest from reference TRBV2 and TRBJ1-1): EPEVTQTPSHQVTQMGQEVILRCVPISNHLYFYWYRQILGQKVEFLVSFYNNEISEKSEIFDDQFSVERPDGSNFTLKIRSTKLEDSAMYFCATLALMNTEAFFGQGTRLTVV.

The chain joins TRBV7-8 to TRBJ2-7; 8 positions agree with TRBD2. The length of the CDR3 is 18 residues. The V and J ends lost 0 bases and 2 bases, in that order; junction bases with no gene match: 12. Germline-derived CDR1 and CDR2 are SGHVS and FQNEAQ. The CDR3, as DNA: TGTGCCAGCAGCTTAGCTTCGGCGGGGGGAGATTTGCCCTACGAGCAGTACTTC. It codes for CASSLASAGGDLPYEQYF.

The chain has TRBV6-6 and TRBJ2-1, with TRBD2 identical over 7 bases. The J segment lost 4 bases and the V segment lost 5 bases, leaving 8 bases of the junction unmatched. There are 15 residues in the CDR3. The germline gives CDR1 MNHNY, CDR2 SVGAGI (reference sequence). The CDR3 nucleotides are TGTGCCAGCAGTCCCTTATGGGGGGGTTACAATGAGCAGTTCTTC. Protein product: CASSPLWGGYNEQFF.

The CDR3 reads CSSRTGLATDTQYF. The CDR3 coding sequence is TGCAGCTCTAGGACAGGGCTTGCCACAGATACGCAGTATTTT. The chain couples TRBV29-1 to TRBJ2-3, with 8 bases fitting TRBD1. The germline gives CDR1 SQVTM, CDR2 ANQGSEA. V was pared by 8 bases and J by 2 bases, with 9 bases of the junction left unmatched. The CDR3 is 14 residues long.

This clone was found a few times. The chain recombines TRBV30 with TRBJ1-4; D gene ambiguous. The CDR3 consists of 14 residues. Germline V gene lookup returns CDR1 GTSNPN and CDR2 SVGIG (reference sequence). CDR3 residues: CGAAAGLDNEKLFF. CDR3 bases: TGTGGCGCCGCGGCGGGTCTTGATAATGAAAAACTGTTTTTT.

The sample holds one count of this clone. The genes are TRBV2 and TRBJ1-1; 8 positions agree with TRBD1. After removal of 5 bases from V and 0 bases from J, the junction contained 5 bases not matched to a gene. The CDR3 totals 15 residues. Germline-derived CDR1 and CDR2 are SNHLY and FYNNEI. CDR3 sequence: CASSSQGVMNTEAFF. CDR3 sequence (DNA): TGTGCCAGCAGTTCACAGGGGGTTATGAACACTGAAGCTTTCTTT.

The rearrangement uses TRBV6-5 and TRBJ1-1; 10 bases line up with TRBD1. The CDR3 is 15 amino acids. The V gene end was trimmed by 5 bases and the J gene end by 6 bases; junction bases not matched to a gene: 9. Germline V gene sequence: CDR1 MNHEY, CDR2 SVGAGI. CDR3 DNA sequence: TGTGCCAGCAGTCTGAATCCGGGACAGGGGTCTGAAGCTTTCTTT. It codes for CASSLNPGQGSEAFF.

This clone was seen a single time. V gene TRBV6-1 combines with J gene TRBJ2-4, with 8 bases identical to TRBD2. CDR3 length: 17 residues. V was pared by 1 base and J by 2 bases, with 7 bases of the junction left unmatched. CDR1 and CDR2 (germline): MNHNS, SASEGT. The CDR3 sequence: CASSEGAGARPKNIQYF. CDR3 in DNA: TGTGCCAGCAGTGAAGGAGCGGGGGCACGGCCCAAAAACATTCAGTACTTC.

In this sample, this clone turned up a few times. The gene calls are TRBV19 and TRBJ1-1; 7 bases fit TRBD1. J was trimmed by 0 bases and V by 7 bases; bases with no gene match: 5. The CDR3 extends over 14 amino acids. Germline-derived CDR1 and CDR2 are LNHDA and SQIVND (reference sequence). CDR3: CASNSQGMNTEAFF. The CDR3 bases are TGTGCCAGTAATTCACAGGGGATGAACACTGAAGCTTTCTTT.